Following are 9 T cell receptor beta chains from one sample sequenced in a study of blood T cell repertoires in COVID-19. Assay used: immunoSEQ multiplex PCR; TCRdb lists only in-frame clones, some missing. The sample lists 170,000 or so clones, 89% occurring once. What was sequenced was peripheral blood. The receptor source for this set is a man between 18 and 29 years old who had recovered from COVID-19.

The V and J genes are TRBV28 and TRBJ2-1; D gene ambiguous. Trimming cost V 5 bases and J 2 bases, with 13 bases left between them. The CDR3 loop spans 15 amino acids. Germline assignment: CDR1 MDHEN and CDR2 SYDVKM. The CDR3 here is CASSKDSTTYNEQFF. The CDR3 DNA reads TGTGCCAGCAGTAAGGATAGCACTACCTACAATGAGCAGTTCTTC.

The chain joins TRBV11-2 to TRBJ2-6; 7 bases line up with TRBD1. The CDR3 loop spans 18 amino acids. Germline values: CDR1 SGHAT, CDR2 FQNNGV. V was pared by 5 bases and J by 0 bases, with 10 bases of the junction left unmatched. CDR3 amino acids: CASSPQQGPSSGANVLTF. CDR3 nucleotide sequence: TGTGCCAGCAGCCCTCAACAGGGGCCCAGCTCTGGGGCCAACGTCCTGACTTTC.

V and J are TRBV7-8 and TRBJ1-6, with 7 positions matching TRBD1. The V and J ends lost 4 bases and 3 bases, in that order; junction bases with no gene match: 6. This CDR3 comprises 16 residues. CDR1 SGHVS and CDR2 FQNEAQ come from the germline V gene. CDR3 in amino acids: CASSSQGTVYNSPLHF. CDR3 nucleotide sequence: TGTGCCAGCAGCTCACAGGGGACGGTCTATAATTCACCCCTCCACTTT.

The chain carries TRBV9 and TRBJ2-5, with D possibly matching TRBD1 (5 bases). V lost 0 bases, J lost 4 bases, and 16 bases lay in between. The germline CDR1 and CDR2 sequences are SGDLS and YYNGEE. CDR3 length: 16 residues. The CDR3 DNA reads TGTGCCAGCAGCGTAGCCAATGACAGAAAAGTAGAGACCCAGTACTTC. This codes for CASSVANDRKVETQYF.

The CDR3 sequence is CASSWGRLDYGYTF. CDR3 in DNA: TGTGCCAGCAGTTGGGGGCGCCTGGACTATGGCTACACCTTC. This chain connects TRBV27 to TRBJ1-2, with D perhaps TRBD1 (6 bases). V lost 4 bases to trimming and J lost 3 bases, with 12 bases between them. This CDR3 is 14 amino acids long. Per germline, CDR1 MNHEY and CDR2 SMNVEV (reference sequence).

V gene TRBV28 combines with J gene TRBJ1-2, with D hard to call. The V and J ends lost 0 bases and 5 bases respectively, with 7 bases between them. Germline V gene data show CDR1 as MDHEN and CDR2 as SYDVKM. The CDR3 covers 13 residues. CDR3 nucleotide sequence: TGTGCCAGCAGTTTATGGGCCAGTTATGGCTACACCTTC. Translated: CASSLWASYGYTF.

This clone is a singleton in its sample. Other DNA sequences in the same sample also yield this CDR3. The chain is built from TRBV5-1 and TRBJ2-7; D not certain. CDR1 and CDR2 from the germline V gene are SGHRS and YFSETQ. Trimming removed 4 bases from V and 4 bases from J, with 6 bases in between. The CDR3 is 11 amino acids. This chain's CDR3 is CASSPGYEQYF. The CDR3 DNA follows: TGCGCCAGCAGCCCCGGGTACGAGCAGTACTTC.

This clone was counted only a few times. The V gene is TRBV19, the J gene TRBJ2-2; 11 positions match TRBD1. The germline V gene encodes CDR1 LNHDA and CDR2 SQIVND (reference sequence). V lost 6 bases, J lost 4 bases, and 4 bases stayed unmatched. The CDR3 has 15 amino acids. CDR3 sequence: CASSPGQGVTGELFF. The DNA of the CDR3 is TGTGCCAGTAGCCCGGGACAGGGGGTCACCGGGGAGCTGTTTTTT.

The chain carries TRBV5-5 and TRBJ2-5; 13 nucleotides line up with TRBD2. This CDR3 is built from 18 residues. V dropped 2 bases and J dropped 1; count of bases not matched to a gene: 8. Germline CDR1 is SGHKS and CDR2 is YYEKEE (reference sequence). The CDR3 loop reads CASSLRTSGSAFQETQYF. DNA for the CDR3: TGTGCCAGCAGCTTACGGACTAGCGGGAGTGCCTTCCAAGAGACCCAGTACTTC.